This entry describes one T cell receptor beta chain. Its matching antigen is unknown. A read error may produce the germline difference seen at one junction end. The sample is drawn from a study of shared clonotypes between healthy human individuals. Study-wide context: Per-donor plates numbered three CD4 naive, three CD4 memory, two CD8 naive and one CD8 memory. Study-level results: Clonotype sharing among donors was expected to depend on sequencing depth. The study found approximately 5% of naive CD4 clonotypes shared across a handful of donors. Donors were few, which limited the genetic and exposure-history diversity represented.

CDR1 is SGHDT, CDR2 YYEEEE, per germline. The CDR3 length is 12 residues. Profiled with immunoSEQ multiplex PCR; TCRdb holds only in-frame clones, not every one. The table includes some 2,100,000 clones, about 94% detected once. This chain joins TRBV5-6 and TRBJ1-4; no clear D. The receptor's source is a man younger than 30 in good health. Input material: naive CD4+ T cells sorted from blood. As for subset: CD45RA+ positively selected. In DNA, the CDR3 is TGTGCCAGCAGCTTATCTAAGGAAAAACTGTTTTTT. This codes for CASSLSKEKLFF.